This paragraph covers one T cell receptor beta chain sequence. The CDR3 has 16 amino acids. Produced via immunoSEQ multiplex PCR; TCRdb's table is partial and in-frame only. The table has roughly 52,000 clones, 90% to 95% seen once; the top ten hold about 3%. This entry comes from a study of T cell changes during pregnancy in multiple sclerosis. This TCR derives from a female donor with multiple sclerosis, enrolled in a pregnancy study. The gene calls are TRBV21-1 and TRBJ1-5; the table gives TRBD1 as D, unverified against the DNA. TRBV21-1 is listed as a pseudogene. The sequencing here drew on CD8+ T cells from peripheral blood mononuclear cells, taken in the third trimester of pregnancy. In DNA, the CDR3 is TGTGCCAGCAGCAAAGGAGGGGGTAATAGCAATCAGCCCCAGCATTTT. Translation gives CASSKGGGNSNQPQHF.